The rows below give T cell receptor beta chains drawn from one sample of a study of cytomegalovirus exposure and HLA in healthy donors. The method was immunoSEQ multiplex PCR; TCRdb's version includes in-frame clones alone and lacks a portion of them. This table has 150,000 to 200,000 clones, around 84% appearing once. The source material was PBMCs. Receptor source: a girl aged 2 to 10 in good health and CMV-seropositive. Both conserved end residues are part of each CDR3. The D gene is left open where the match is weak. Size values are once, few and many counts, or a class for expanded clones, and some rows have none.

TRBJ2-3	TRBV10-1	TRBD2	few	TGCGCCAGCAGTGATACTAGCGGGGATACAGATACGCAGTATTTT	CASSDTSGDTDTQYF
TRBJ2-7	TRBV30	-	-	TGTGCCTGGAGGGGGGGGCCCCTATACGAGCAGTACTTC	CAWRGGPLYEQYF
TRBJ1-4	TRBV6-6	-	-	TGTGCCAGCACCACGACAGTAACTAATGAAAAACTGTTTTTT	CASTTTVTNEKLFF
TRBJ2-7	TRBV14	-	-	TGTGCCAGCAGCCAAGTTCCCCAGTCCTACGAGCAGTACTTC	CASSQVPQSYEQYF
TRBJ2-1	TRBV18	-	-	TGTGCCAGCTCAGTACCTAGTAATCTCATCGATGAGCAGTTCTTC	CASSVPSNLIDEQFF
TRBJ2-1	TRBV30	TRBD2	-	TGTGCCGGCGGGGGACGGACGGAGTTCTTC	CAGGGRTEFF
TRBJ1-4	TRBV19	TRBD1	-	TGTGCCAGTACCGTGGACAGGGGACGCCCCCGAGGTGAAAAACTGTTTTTT	CASTVDRGRPRGEKLFF
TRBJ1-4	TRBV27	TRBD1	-	TGTGCCAGCAGATCCGGGACAGGGTATTTTAATGAAAAACTGTTTTTT	CASRSGTGYFNEKLFF
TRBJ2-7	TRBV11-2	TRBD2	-	TGTGCCAGCAGCTTGTCTAGCGGGAGTTACGAGCAGTACTTC	CASSLSSGSYEQYF
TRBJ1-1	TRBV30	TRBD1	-	TGTGCCTGGACCGGACGGGGGGGGGACAGGGATATGAACACTGAAGCTTTCTTT	CAWTGRGGDRDMNTEAFF
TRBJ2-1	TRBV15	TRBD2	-	TGTGCCACCCGGGAGGAACTATTATCCTTCCATGAGCAGTTCTTC	CATREELLSFHEQFF
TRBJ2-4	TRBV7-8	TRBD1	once	TGTGCCAGCAGCTTTCTAGGGGGCCACATTCAGTACTTC	CASSFLGGHIQYF
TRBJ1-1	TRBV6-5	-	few	TGTGCCAGCAGTTACTGCCTGGGAGGCTTT	CASSYCLGGF
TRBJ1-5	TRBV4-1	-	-	TGCGCCAGCAGCCAAGATTGGAGGGCGGCTAGCAATCAGCCCCAGCATTTT	CASSQDWRAASNQPQHF
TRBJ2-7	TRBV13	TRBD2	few	TGTGCCAGCAGCCCGGGGGGGGGATTGGGGGAGTCCTACGAGCAGTACTTC	CASSPGGGLGESYEQYF
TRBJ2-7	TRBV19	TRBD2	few	TGTGCCAGTAGTATAGATCGGGGGGGAGGCGAGCAGTACTTC	CASSIDRGGGEQYF
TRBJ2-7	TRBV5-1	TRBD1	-	TGCGCCAGCAGCTTGGAGGTATCGGGACAGGGGTACGAGCAGTACTTC	CASSLEVSGQGYEQYF
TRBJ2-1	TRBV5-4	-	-	TGTGCCAGCACCGACCAAGGGGCCCCGACCTACAATGAGCAGTTCTTC	CASTDQGAPTYNEQFF
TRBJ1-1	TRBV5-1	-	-	TGCGCCAGCAGCTTGGGAGCTCAGGCGAACACTGAAGCTTTCTTT	CASSLGAQANTEAFF
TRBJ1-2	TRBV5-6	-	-	TGTGCCAGCAGCTTCTGGGAGTCGGGTGGCTACACCTTC	CASSFWESGGYTF
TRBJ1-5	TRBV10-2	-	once	TGCGCCAGCAGCCCCCGAACAGGGAGCAATCAGCCCCAGCATTTT	CASSPRTGSNQPQHF
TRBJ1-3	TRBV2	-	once	TGTGCCAGCAGGGTCTCATCCACGAGCTCTGGAAACACCATATATTTT	CASRVSSTSSGNTIYF
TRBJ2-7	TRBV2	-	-	TGTGCCAGGGGATCTGACACGGGAACCTACGAGCAGTACTTC	CARGSDTGTYEQYF
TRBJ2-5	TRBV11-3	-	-	TGTGCCAGCAGCGAGCGGGACAAGGGGGAGACCCAGTACTTC	CASSERDKGETQYF
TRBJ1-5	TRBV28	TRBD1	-	TGTGCCAGCAGTTTATCCCTGGACAGGGACCAGCCCCAGCATTTT	CASSLSLDRDQPQHF
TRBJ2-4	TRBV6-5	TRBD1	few	TGTGCCAGCCGGACAGGGCCAAACGGAAACATTCAGTACTTC	CASRTGPNGNIQYF
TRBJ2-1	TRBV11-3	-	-	TGTGCCAGCAGCCCCCCGGGACAAAGATCCTACAATGAGCAGTTCTTC	CASSPPGQRSYNEQFF
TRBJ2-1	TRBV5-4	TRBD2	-	TGTGCCAGCAGCACCGGGACTAGCGTCGCCTATGAGCAGTTCTTC	CASSTGTSVAYEQFF
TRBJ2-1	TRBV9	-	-	TGTGCCAGCAGCGTAGTTGGCGGGGAATACAATGAGCAGTTCTTC	CASSVVGGEYNEQFF
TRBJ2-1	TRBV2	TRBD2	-	TGTGCCAGCAGGAAACTAGCGGGAGACCGTCTTCGATACAATGAGCAGTTCTTC	CASRKLAGDRLRYNEQFF
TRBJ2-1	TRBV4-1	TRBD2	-	TGCGCCAGCAGCCAAGTCGGGCGCGGGAGGGCTGATTCCTACAATGAGCAGTTCTTC	CASSQVGRGRADSYNEQFF
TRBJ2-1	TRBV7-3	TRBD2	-	TGTGCCAGCAGCTTAAATAACATGGGACTAGCGGGAAACAATGAGCAGTTCTTC	CASSLNNMGLAGNNEQFF
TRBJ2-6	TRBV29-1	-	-	TGCAGCGTCTCCCAGGGAACGAGCTCTGGGGCCAACGTCCTGACTTTC	CSVSQGTSSGANVLTF
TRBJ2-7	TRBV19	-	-	TGTGCCAGTGGAGGACTCCTAATCTACGAGCAGTACTTC	CASGGLLIYEQYF
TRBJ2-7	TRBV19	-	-	TGTGCCAGTAGTATCCCCGGGACAAACTCCTACGAGCAGTACTTC	CASSIPGTNSYEQYF